This TCR beta chain came from a study of T cell responses to AZD1222 COVID-19 vaccine. This CDR3 is 14 amino acids long. CDR1 and CDR2 from the germline V gene are MNHEY and SVGAGI. V was pared by 4 bases and J by 0 bases, with 7 bases between. Profiled with immunoSEQ multiplex PCR; TCRdb holds only in-frame clones, not every one. The data hold around 99,000 clones, with 87% observed a single time. This sequence joins TRBV6-5 and TRBJ1-5; the D is unclear. The TCR comes from an adult in good health. This sample comprised peripheral blood, obtained on day 0 of AZD1222 vaccination. CDR3 sequence: CASSSIVSNQPQHF. CDR3 sequence (DNA): TGTGCCAGCAGTTCGATTGTTAGCAATCAGCCCCAGCATTTT.